The 8 T cell receptor beta chains below were found in one sample sequenced in a study of shared clonotypes between healthy human individuals. Sequencing was performed with immunoSEQ multiplex PCR; in TCRdb, only in-frame clones are kept and a portion is missing. In the table there are around 510,000 clones, roughly 79% of which are singletons. The specimen was PBMCs. These receptors originate from a woman aged 40 to 50 in good health. Some clones in this sample may be carry-over from other donors' samples.

The chain has TRBV28 and TRBJ2-7; D is possibly TRBD1 (5 bases). The germline gives CDR1 MDHEN, CDR2 SYDVKM. This CDR3 is 14 amino acids long. The V end lost 6 bases, the J end lost 2 bases, and 14 bases lay between the germline ends. In nucleotides, the CDR3 is TGTGCCAGCAGCTCCAAGGCAGGGCCCTACGAGCAGTACTTC. This encodes CASSSKAGPYEQYF.

This chain links TRBV10-3 with TRBJ2-5; D gene unclear. The end of the DNA fits TRBJ2-7 better, so the J call may be wrong. This CDR3 is 12 amino acids long. Germline V gene sequence: CDR1 ENHRY, CDR2 SYGVKD. The CDR3 DNA sequence: TGTGCCATCAGTGAGAACAGCGACGAGCAGTACTTC. Its translation is CAISENSDEQYF.

This CDR3 is CASSSDRPRPNEQFF. Written as DNA, the CDR3 is TGTGCCAGCAGTTCAGACAGGCCCAGGCCCAATGAGCAGTTCTTC. The chain employs TRBV28 and TRBJ2-1, with D tentatively TRBD1 (6 bases). CDR1 and CDR2 from the germline V gene are MDHEN and SYDVKM. The CDR3 has 15 residues. Deletions cut 4 bases from V and 6 bases from J, with 16 bases between.

The chain joins TRBV19 to TRBJ2-1; 10 nucleotides match TRBD2. This CDR3 spans 14 amino acids. The V gene's germline CDR1 is LNHDA and CDR2 SQIVND (reference sequence). With 6 bases clipped from V and 5 bases from J, the junction kept 4 bases outside the gene matches. CDR3 nucleotides: TGTGCCAGTAGGTGGACTAGCGGTGACAATGAGCAGTTCTTC. This gives the protein CASRWTSGDNEQFF.

The chain carries TRBV18 and TRBJ2-7, with 10 nucleotides matching TRBD2. This CDR3 is built from 17 residues. V was clipped by 3 bases and J by 3 bases; unmatched bases: 11. Germline V gives CDR1 KGHSH, CDR2 LQKENI. This CDR3 is CASSPLQRLAGSYEQYF. The CDR3 nucleotides are TGTGCCAGCTCACCCCTACAACGACTAGCGGGTAGCTACGAGCAGTACTTC.

The genes are TRBV6-1 and TRBJ1-2; no firm D call. The V end was cut by 9 bases, the J end by 2 bases, with 10 bases between. Germline V lookup: CDR1 MNHNS, CDR2 SASEGT. The CDR3 totals 12 residues. CDR3 sequence reads: CARGTTNYGYTF. CDR3 bases: TGTGCCAGAGGAACCACCAACTATGGCTACACCTTC.

The chain recombines TRBV28 with TRBJ1-2; 8 bases line up with TRBD1. The CDR3 has 17 amino acids. With V trimmed by 6 bases and J by 0 bases, 12 bases remained unmatched. Germline CDR1 and CDR2: MDHEN and SYDVKM. CDR3 protein: CASSSPGDRRANYGYTF. For the CDR3, the DNA is TGTGCCAGCAGCTCCCCGGGGGACAGGCGAGCTAACTATGGCTACACCTTC.

The chain links TRBV28 to TRBJ1-1; D gene unclear. The CDR3 consists of 14 residues. Germline CDR1 and CDR2: MDHEN and SYDVKM. V was pared by 4 bases and J by 4 bases, with 13 bases between. Here the CDR3 DNA reads TGTGCCAGCAGTTGGGGAGGGCTGGCCACTGAAGCTTTCTTT. It specifies CASSWGGLATEAFF. Looking up the rest from reference TRBV28 and TRBJ1-1 gives the full variable domain: DVKVTQSSRYLVKRTGEKVFLECVQDMDHENMFWYRQDPGLGLRLIYFSYDVKMKEKGDIPEGYSVSREKKERFSLILESASTNQTSMYLCASSWGGLATEAFFGQGTRLTVV.